This T cell receptor (beta chain) was identified in a study of identical twins. Unique molecular identifiers were present on the cDNA, which also gained a universal primer site by template switching. TCRdb re-analysed the 5' RACE reads in MiXCR, keeping a single row per CDR3 protein. The sample contains 750,000 to 950,000 distinct CDR3 sequences, over 9% of which appear only once. The sample holds a few counts of this clonotype. What it recognizes is unknown. Findings of the study overall: Invariant MAIT and iNKT cells are populations that could partly confound zero-insertion analyses. Excess sharing between twins was weaker in beta out-of-frame sequences. Insertions ran lower in abundant cord blood beta clonotypes, though not in memory repertoires.

The CDR3 loop spans 16 amino acids. Germline CDR1 reads MNHEY; CDR2 reads SVGAGI. Trimming stripped 4 bases from V and 5 bases from J, with 21 bases between. Separately, the same data were catalogued under a study of yellow fever vaccine responses in identical twins.

The origin of this receptor is a woman aged 18-30 years in good health. The sequenced material came from PBMCs. The chain employs TRBV6-5 and TRBJ2-7, with a possible D match to TRBD1 (6 bases). CDR3 nucleotides: TGTGCCAGCAGTTCTCCCCAGGGGACAAGTTCCCACGAGCAGTACTTC. Protein: CASSSPQGTSSHEQYF.